This T cell receptor (beta chain) comes out of a study of vaccination and CD4 T cells after COVID-19. Study at large: Overlapping spike peptides of SARS-CoV-2, HCoV-NL63, HCoV-OC43 and HCoV-229E stimulated the cells.

Findings of the study overall: The authors identified 304 of 307 vaccine-specific clones in convalescent patients as spike mono-reactive.

The study sequenced cultured CD4+ T cell DNA using the Oncomine TCR Beta short-read assay. MiXCR, applied by TCRdb to the PCR reads, yields one record per CDR3 protein. The table records about 20,000 distinct CDR3 sequences, around 40% of them present only once. Concerning this clonotype itself: The antigen remains unidentified.

Specified time point: late sampling 161 to 241 days after vaccination in three convalescent patients. This sample's treatment: approximately 10-day PBMC culture with coronavirus spike peptide pools or control peptides (ViraFEST assay). Every positive PCR date fell between March and December 2020, earlier than the US Alpha, Beta and Delta variants. Germline assignment: CDR1 LGHNA and CDR2 YSLEER. Trimming removed 0 bases from V and 5 bases from J, with 11 bases in between. The CDR3 sequence is 16 residues long. This specimen consisted of CD4+ T cells from blood, cultured in vitro, obtained about 7 months after SARS-CoV-2 vaccination. The chain is built from TRBV4-3 and TRBJ1-6; D call uncertain. The sequence was obtained from a human donor who had recovered from COVID-19. CDR3 sequence reads: CASSQDPPPNNSPLHF. DNA for the CDR3: TGCGCCAGCAGCCAAGATCCCCCGCCGAATAATTCACCCCTCCACTTT.